A selection of T cell receptor beta chains follows, all from one sample in a study of T-cell reconstitution after alpha-beta-depleted transplantation in children. TCRdb re-called the PCR reads through MiXCR, storing one row per CDR3 protein. The sample lists 450,000 to 500,000 distinct CDR3 sequences, around 13% seen once, with about 6% in the top ten. This specimen was PBMCs from the stem cell graft donor, taken from the stem cell graft. The receptors were gathered from a human donor who donated a stem cell graft to a child with combined immunodeficiency. Both conserved end residues are part of each CDR3. The order of the fields is clone size, J gene, V gene, D gene, CDR3 DNA, CDR3 protein. A D gene is named only where the DNA matches it firmly. Size tells how often a clone was seen (once, few, many) or the class of an expanded clone, and some rows leave it out.

. TRBJ2-5 TRBV13 . TGTGCCAGCAGCTTAAGGGGCCTCTACCAAGAGACCCAGTACTTC CASSLRGLYQETQYF
few TRBJ1-1 TRBV3-1 TRBD1 TGTGCCAGCAGCCTGGGACAGTCGTACACTGAAGCTTTCTTT CASSLGQSYTEAFF
. TRBJ2-6 TRBV28 . TGTGCCAGCAGTTTATACCCTAATTCTGGGGCCAACGTCCTGACTTTC CASSLYPNSGANVLTF
. TRBJ2-7 TRBV9 . TGTGCCAGCAGCGCCTCAGGGTACTCCTACGAGCAGTACTTC CASSASGYSYEQYF
. TRBJ2-5 TRBV12-3/TRBV12-4 . TGTGCCAGCAGTTCGCTGGCGGGGGCACGAGAAAGAGAGACCCAGTACTTC CASSSLAGARERETQYF
many TRBJ1-2 TRBV12-3/TRBV12-4 TRBD1 TGTGCCAGCAGACAGGGGGCAAGCTATGGCTACACCTTC CASRQGASYGYTF
many TRBJ2-1 TRBV5-1 TRBD2 TGCGCCAGCAGCTTGGGACCTAGCGGGAGGGCCCGCAATGAGCAGTTCTTC CASSLGPSGRARNEQFF
. TRBJ2-7 TRBV5-6 . TGTGCCAGCAGCTTCCTTATCCAGGGAGAGCAGTACTTC CASSFLIQGEQYF
few TRBJ2-3 TRBV7-9 . TGTGCCAGCAGCTTAGCTCGGGCAGATACGCAGTATTTT CASSLARADTQYF
few TRBJ2-1 TRBV11-1 . TGTGCCAGCAGCTCCCTGAAGAGAGCGTTACGCTCCTACAATGAGCAGTTCTTC CASSSLKRALRSYNEQFF
many TRBJ2-1 TRBV6-5 TRBD1 TGTGCCAGCAGTTACTTGGACAGGAGCCAACTAAATGTTGAGCAGTTCTTC CASSYLDRSQLNVEQFF
. TRBJ1-2 TRBV7-2 . TGTGCCAGCAGCTTCGGACAGCTAGACGGCTACACCTTC CASSFGQLDGYTF
few TRBJ2-3 TRBV7-3 TRBD1 TGTGCCAGCAGCATGACAGGGGGCGCAGATACGCAGTATTTT CASSMTGGADTQYF
many TRBJ2-1 TRBV27 . TGTGCCAGCAGCCAACTCAATGAGCAGTTCTTC CASSQLNEQFF
. TRBJ1-5 TRBV7-2 . TGTGCCAGCGGCTTAGGGATAGGGTACAATCAGCCCCAGCATTTT CASGLGIGYNQPQHF
. TRBJ1-3 TRBV30 . TGTGCCTGGATGTTGAGGGGTTTGGACACCATATATTTT CAWMLRGLDTIYF
few TRBJ1-2 TRBV6-2/TRBV6-3 TRBD1 TGTGCCAGCAGAATGAGACAGGGTGTCTATGGCTACACCTTC CASRMRQGVYGYTF
few TRBJ1-4 TRBV4-2 . TGTGCCAGCAGCCAAGCAGGGGCGGATGAAAAACTGTTTTTT CASSQAGADEKLFF